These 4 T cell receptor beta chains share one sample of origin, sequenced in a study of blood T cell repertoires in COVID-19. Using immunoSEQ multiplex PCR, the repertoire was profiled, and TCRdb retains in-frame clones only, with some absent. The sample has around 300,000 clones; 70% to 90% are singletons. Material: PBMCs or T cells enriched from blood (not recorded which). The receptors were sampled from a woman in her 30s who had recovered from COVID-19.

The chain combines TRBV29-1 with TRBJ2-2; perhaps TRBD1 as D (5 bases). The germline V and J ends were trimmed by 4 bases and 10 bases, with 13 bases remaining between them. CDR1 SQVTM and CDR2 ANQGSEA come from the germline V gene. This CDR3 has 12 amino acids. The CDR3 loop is CSVGVVQEELFF. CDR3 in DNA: TGCAGCGTTGGGGTGGTACAGGAGGAGCTGTTTTTT.

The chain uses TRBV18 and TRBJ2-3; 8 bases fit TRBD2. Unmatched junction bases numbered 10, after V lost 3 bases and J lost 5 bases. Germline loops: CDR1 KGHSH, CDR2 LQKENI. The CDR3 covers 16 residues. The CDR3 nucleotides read TGTGCCAGCTCACCCACTCCGGGGGGGGCTGGAGATACGCAGTATTTT. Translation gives CASSPTPGGAGDTQYF.

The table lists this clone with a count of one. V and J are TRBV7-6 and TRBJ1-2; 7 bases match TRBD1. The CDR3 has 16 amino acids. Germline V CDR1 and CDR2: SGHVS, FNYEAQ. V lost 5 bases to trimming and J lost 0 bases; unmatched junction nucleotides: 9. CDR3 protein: CASSQSTGKSNYGYTF. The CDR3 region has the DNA TGTGCCAGCAGCCAGTCGACAGGGAAATCTAACTATGGCTACACCTTC.

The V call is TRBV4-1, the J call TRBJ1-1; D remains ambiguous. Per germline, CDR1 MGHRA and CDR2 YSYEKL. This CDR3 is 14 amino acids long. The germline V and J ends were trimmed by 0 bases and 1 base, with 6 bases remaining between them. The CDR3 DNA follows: TGCGCCAGCAGCCAAGAACAACCGAACACTGAAGCTTTCTTT. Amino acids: CASSQEQPNTEAFF.